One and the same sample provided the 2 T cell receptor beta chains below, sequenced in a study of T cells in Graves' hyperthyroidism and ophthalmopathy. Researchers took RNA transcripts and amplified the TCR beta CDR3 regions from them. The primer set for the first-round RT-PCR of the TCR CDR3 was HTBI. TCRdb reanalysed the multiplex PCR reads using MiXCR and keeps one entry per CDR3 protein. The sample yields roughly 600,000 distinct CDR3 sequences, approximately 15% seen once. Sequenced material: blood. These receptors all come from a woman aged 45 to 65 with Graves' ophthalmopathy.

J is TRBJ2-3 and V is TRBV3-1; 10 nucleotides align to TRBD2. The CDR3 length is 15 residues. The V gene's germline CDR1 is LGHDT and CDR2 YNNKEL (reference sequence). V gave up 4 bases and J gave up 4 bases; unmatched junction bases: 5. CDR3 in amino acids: CASSPRTSGPDTQYF. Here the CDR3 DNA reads TGTGCCAGCAGCCCTAGGACTAGCGGCCCAGATACGCAGTATTTT.

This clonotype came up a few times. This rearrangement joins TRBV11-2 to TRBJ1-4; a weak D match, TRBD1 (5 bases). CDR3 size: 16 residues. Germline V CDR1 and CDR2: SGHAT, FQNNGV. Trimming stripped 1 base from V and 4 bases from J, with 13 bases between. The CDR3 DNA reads TGTGCCAGCAGCTTAGTCGGGGCGGGAGGTAATGAAAAACTGTTTTTT. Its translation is CASSLVGAGGNEKLFF.